This entry lists 14 T cell receptor beta chains sequenced from one sample in a study of T cell responses to AZD1222 COVID-19 vaccine. Sequencing used immunoSEQ multiplex PCR; TCRdb keeps in-frame clones, though not all of them. The sample comprises some 150,000 clones, about 82% of which are singletons, and about 5.4% rests with the top ten. The sample was peripheral blood, taken 28 days after the second AZD1222 dose. The receptor set was obtained from an adult who received the AZD1222 COVID-19 vaccine.

This clone was recorded once. Here the CDR3 reads CAGRQGAIEGYTF. In nucleotides, the CDR3 is TGTGCCGGACGTCAGGGGGCGATCGAAGGCTACACCTTC. J is TRBJ1-2 and V is TRBV6-5; 8 nucleotides match TRBD1. From germline, CDR1 is MNHEY and CDR2 SVGAGI. This CDR3 region has 13 residues. V shed 11 bases and J 8 bases; nucleotides not matched to a gene: 13.

The genes are TRBV7-2 and TRBJ2-3; 12 bases agree with TRBD1. There are 16 residues in the CDR3. From germline, CDR1 is SGHTA and CDR2 FQGNSA. Losses at the gene ends were 1 base for V and 6 bases for J; bases not matched to a gene: 5. In DNA, the CDR3 is TGTGCCAGCAGCTTAGTAGGGACAGGGGGCTTGGATACGCAGTATTTT. Translation: CASSLVGTGGLDTQYF.

V and J are TRBV19 and TRBJ1-5, with a tentative D call TRBD1 (5 bases). This CDR3 is 15 amino acids long. V was clipped by 3 bases and J by 3 bases, with 12 bases between them. CDR1 and CDR2 (germline): LNHDA, SQIVND (reference sequence). The CDR3 loop reads CASSINSGANQPQHF. CDR3 in DNA: TGTGCCAGTAGTATTAACTCCGGGGCCAATCAGCCCCAGCATTTT.

The genes are TRBV10-3 and TRBJ2-6; no clear D. Germline-derived CDR1 and CDR2 are ENHRY and SYGVKD. The V gene lost 8 bases and the J gene lost 0 bases, with 14 bases spanning the gap. The CDR3 has 16 amino acids. CDR3 amino acids: CAIAPTRSSGANVLTF. CDR3 coding DNA: TGTGCCATCGCCCCTACCCGCAGCTCTGGGGCCAACGTCCTGACTTTC.

V and J are TRBV6-5 and TRBJ1-2; no firm D call. Trimming removed 2 bases from V and 4 bases from J, with 11 bases in between. Looked up from germline, CDR1 is MNHEY and CDR2 is SVGAGI. The CDR3 has 14 residues. CDR3: CASSYDTISYGYTF. Written as DNA, the CDR3 is TGTGCCAGCAGTTACGATACCATTTCCTATGGCTACACCTTC.

This chain uses TRBV21-1 with TRBJ2-5; TRBD1 is taken as the D call from the table, unchecked against the DNA. TRBV21-1 is noted as a pseudogene. The CDR3 has 15 amino acids. The CDR3 protein is CASSSHGDRGETQYF. As DNA, the CDR3 is TGTGCCAGCAGCTCCCACGGGGACAGGGGTGAGACCCAGTACTTC.

The rearrangement uses TRBV19 and TRBJ2-1, with 7 nucleotides matching TRBD2. The J segment lost 8 bases and the V segment lost 4 bases, leaving 8 bases of the junction unmatched. The CDR3 contains 14 residues. Germline V gives CDR1 LNHDA, CDR2 SQIVND (reference sequence). CDR3 sequence reads: CASSNAGVFDEQFF. Written as DNA, the CDR3 is TGTGCCAGTAGTAACGCGGGAGTATTCGATGAGCAGTTCTTC.

CDR3 nucleotide sequence: TGTGCCAGCAGTTCCTTGGGACAGGGGGCCGACTATGGCTACACCTTC. Translating it yields CASSSLGQGADYGYTF. The chain couples TRBV6-6 to TRBJ1-2; 12 nucleotides align to TRBD1. The trim removed 4 bases at V and 3 bases at J, leaving 6 bases unmatched. From germline, CDR1 is MNHNY and CDR2 SVGAGI (reference sequence). The CDR3 is 16 residues long.

The J gene is TRBJ1-5, the V gene TRBV27, with no clear D. With 8 bases removed from V and 0 bases from J, the gap between germline ends came to 5 bases. Per the germline V gene, CDR1 is MNHEY and CDR2 is SMNVEV (reference sequence). The CDR3 is made up of 12 amino acids. The CDR3 here is CASGYSNQPQHF. In DNA form, the CDR3 reads TGTGCCAGCGGCTATAGCAATCAGCCCCAGCATTTT.

This chain's CDR3 is CASSTGGQDYNSPLHF. CDR3 in DNA: TGTGCCAGCAGCACGGGGGGACAGGATTATAATTCACCCCTCCACTTT. V usage is TRBV7-2 and J usage is TRBJ1-6, with 8 bases identical to TRBD1. V lost 5 bases, J lost 4 bases, and 7 bases stayed unmatched. The CDR3 is 16 residues long. CDR1 is SGHTA and CDR2 is FQGNSA in the germline V gene.

CDR3 DNA sequence: TGTGCCAGCAGCTTACCTCCGGGACAGGGCGGAAACACCATATATTTT. This sequence encodes CASSLPPGQGGNTIYF. The chain combines TRBV7-8 with TRBJ1-3; 9 nucleotides line up with TRBD1. The CDR3 extends over 16 amino acids. The germline V gene encodes CDR1 SGHVS and CDR2 FQNEAQ. With V trimmed by 2 bases and J by 4 bases, 6 bases remained unmatched.

This chain connects TRBV9 to TRBJ2-1; 12 bases agree with TRBD2. Germline V gene sequence: CDR1 SGDLS, CDR2 YYNGEE. CDR3 size: 15 residues. J gave up 7 bases and V 0 bases, and 2 bases lay outside the gene matches. CDR3 protein: CASSVETSGSNEQFF. In DNA form, the CDR3 reads TGTGCCAGCAGCGTAGAGACTAGCGGGAGTAATGAGCAGTTCTTC.

The chain has TRBV7-2 and TRBJ1-2, with 7 bases lining up with TRBD1. V lost 5 bases to trimming and J lost 8 bases; unmatched junction nucleotides: 11. Germline V gene sequence: CDR1 SGHTA, CDR2 FQGNSA. CDR3 length equals 14 residues. CDR3 DNA sequence: TGTGCCAGCAGCGCCTCAGGGGGGATATGGGGCTACACCTTC. Its protein is CASSASGGIWGYTF.

V and J are TRBV3-1 (or the pseudogene TRBV3-2) and TRBJ1-2; TRBD1 matches 9 bases. The V gene end was trimmed by 6 bases and the J gene end by 6 bases; junction bases not matched to a gene: 5. This CDR3 contains 13 residues. Germline V lookup: CDR1 LGHDT, CDR2 YNNKEL (reference sequence). The CDR3 DNA sequence: TGTGCCAGCAGTTACGACAGGGGGAATGGCTACACCTTC. Translating gives CASSYDRGNGYTF.